This T cell receptor beta chain was profiled in a study of blood T cell repertoires in COVID-19. On the study more broadly: Specimens from acute and convalescent COVID-19 originated in the United States, Italy and Spain. T cells, B-cell-depleted T cells, or PBMCs supplied cDNA or gDNA.

V lost 0 bases and J lost 8, with 10 bases in between. The CDR3 runs to 13 residues. Per the germline V gene, CDR1 is MNHNY and CDR2 is SVGAGI (reference sequence). Original data processing: Counts of nucleated cells, estimated from reference gene primer amplification, were obtained. This table comes from immunoSEQ multiplex PCR, and its TCRdb copy is limited to in-frame clones, with some not included. The V and J calls and clone size are taken from that table; D and trimming were inferred from the DNA. The table lists around 100,000 clones, 91% of them singletons, with approximately 2.3% in the top ten.

The sequence derives from a human donor with active COVID-19. The donor label of this sample is uncertain. The chain has TRBV6-6 and TRBJ1-2, with D hard to call. Sample: peripheral blood. CDR3 residues: CASSYSQIDGYTF. The CDR3, as DNA: TGTGCCAGCAGTTACTCACAGATAGACGGCTACACCTTC.